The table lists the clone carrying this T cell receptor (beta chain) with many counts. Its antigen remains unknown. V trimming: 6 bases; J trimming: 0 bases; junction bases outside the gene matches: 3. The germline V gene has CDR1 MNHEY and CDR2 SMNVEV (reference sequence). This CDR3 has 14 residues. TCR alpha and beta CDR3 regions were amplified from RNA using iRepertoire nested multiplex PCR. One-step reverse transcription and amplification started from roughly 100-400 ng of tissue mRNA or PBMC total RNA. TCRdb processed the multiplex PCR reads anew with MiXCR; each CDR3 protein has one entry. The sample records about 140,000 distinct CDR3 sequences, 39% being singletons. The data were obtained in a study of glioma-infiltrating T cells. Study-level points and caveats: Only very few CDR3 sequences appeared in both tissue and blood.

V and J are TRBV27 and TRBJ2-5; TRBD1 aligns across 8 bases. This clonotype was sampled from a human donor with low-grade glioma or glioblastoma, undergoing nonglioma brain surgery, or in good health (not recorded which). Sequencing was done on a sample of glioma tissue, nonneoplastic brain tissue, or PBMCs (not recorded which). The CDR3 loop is CASSGDRYQETQYF. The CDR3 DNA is TGTGCCAGCAGCGGGGACAGGTACCAAGAGACCCAGTACTTC.